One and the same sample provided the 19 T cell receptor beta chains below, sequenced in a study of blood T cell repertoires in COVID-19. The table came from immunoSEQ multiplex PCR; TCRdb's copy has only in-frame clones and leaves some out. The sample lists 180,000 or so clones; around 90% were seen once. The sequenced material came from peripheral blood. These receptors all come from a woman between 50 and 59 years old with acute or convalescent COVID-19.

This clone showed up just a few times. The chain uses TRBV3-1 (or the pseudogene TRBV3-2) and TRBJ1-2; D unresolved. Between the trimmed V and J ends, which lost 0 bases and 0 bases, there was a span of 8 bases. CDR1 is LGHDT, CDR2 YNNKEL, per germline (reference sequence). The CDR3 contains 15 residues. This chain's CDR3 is CASSQDAAANYGYTF. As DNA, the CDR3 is TGTGCCAGCAGCCAAGATGCGGCCGCTAACTATGGCTACACCTTC.

The CDR3 here is CAIWGQGNTEAFF. The CDR3 bases are TGTGCCATCTGGGGACAGGGGAACACTGAAGCTTTCTTT. The J gene is TRBJ1-1, the V gene TRBV10-3; 9 bases fit TRBD1. CDR3 length equals 13 residues. The germline CDR1 and CDR2 sequences are ENHRY and SYGVKD. V lost 8 bases, J lost 1 base, and 2 bases stayed unmatched.

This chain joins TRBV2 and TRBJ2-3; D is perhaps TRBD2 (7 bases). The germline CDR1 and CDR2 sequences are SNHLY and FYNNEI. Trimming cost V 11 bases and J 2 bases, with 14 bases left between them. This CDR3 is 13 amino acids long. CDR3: CAGAGAITDTQYF. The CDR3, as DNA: TGTGCCGGGGCGGGGGCCATCACAGATACGCAGTATTTT.

Here the CDR3 DNA reads TGTGCCAGCAGCCCGACAGGGCGGTCGTCTGGAGAGACCCAGTACTTC. It translates to CASSPTGRSSGETQYF. V gene TRBV5-4 combines with J gene TRBJ2-5, with 7 positions matching TRBD1. Germline lookup yields CDR1 SGHNT and CDR2 YYREEE (reference sequence). This CDR3 contains 16 residues. J was trimmed by 4 bases and V by 4 bases; bases with no gene match: 13.

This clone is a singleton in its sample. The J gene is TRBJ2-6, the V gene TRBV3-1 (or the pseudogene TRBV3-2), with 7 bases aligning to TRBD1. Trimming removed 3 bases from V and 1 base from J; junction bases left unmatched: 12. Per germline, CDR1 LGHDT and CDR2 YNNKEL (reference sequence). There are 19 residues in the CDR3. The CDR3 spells CASSQHRDSWGSGANVLTF. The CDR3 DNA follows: TGTGCCAGCAGCCAGCACAGGGACAGTTGGGGTTCTGGGGCCAACGTCCTGACTTTC.

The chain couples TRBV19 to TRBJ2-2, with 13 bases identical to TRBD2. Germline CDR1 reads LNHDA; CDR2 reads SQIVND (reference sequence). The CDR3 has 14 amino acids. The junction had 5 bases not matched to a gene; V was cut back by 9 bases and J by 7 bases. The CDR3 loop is CASGLAGVNGELFF. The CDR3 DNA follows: TGTGCCAGCGGACTAGCGGGGGTTAACGGGGAGCTGTTTTTT.

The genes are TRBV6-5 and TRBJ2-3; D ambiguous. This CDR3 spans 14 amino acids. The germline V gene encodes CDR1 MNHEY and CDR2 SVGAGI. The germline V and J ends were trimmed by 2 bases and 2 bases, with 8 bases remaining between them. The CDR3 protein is CASSYLEPTDTQYF. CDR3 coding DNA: TGTGCCAGCAGTTACCTTGAGCCCACAGATACGCAGTATTTT.

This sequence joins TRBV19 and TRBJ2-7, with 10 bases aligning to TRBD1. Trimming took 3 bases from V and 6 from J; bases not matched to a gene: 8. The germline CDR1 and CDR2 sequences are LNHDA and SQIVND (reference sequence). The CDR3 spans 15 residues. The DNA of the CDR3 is TGTGCCAGTAGTATTGAAGGGACAGGGGCGGTCGAGCAGTACTTC. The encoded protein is CASSIEGTGAVEQYF. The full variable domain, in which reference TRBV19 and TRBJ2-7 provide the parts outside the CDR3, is DGGITQSPKYLFRKEGQNVTLSCEQNLNHDAMYWYRQDPGQGLRLIYYSQIVNDFQKGDIAEGYSVSREKKESFPLTVTSAQKNPTAFYLCASSIEGTGAVEQYFGPGTRLTVT.

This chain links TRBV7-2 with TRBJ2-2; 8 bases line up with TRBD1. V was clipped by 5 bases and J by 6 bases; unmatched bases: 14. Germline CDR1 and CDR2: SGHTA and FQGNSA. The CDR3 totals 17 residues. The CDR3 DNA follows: TGTGCCAGCAGCCACGCCATGGGGCAGGGGGCTTCCGGGGAGCTGTTTTTT. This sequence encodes CASSHAMGQGASGELFF.

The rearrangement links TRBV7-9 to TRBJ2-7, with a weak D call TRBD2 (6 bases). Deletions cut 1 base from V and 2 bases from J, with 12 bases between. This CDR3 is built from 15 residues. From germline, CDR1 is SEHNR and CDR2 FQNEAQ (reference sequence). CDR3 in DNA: TGTGCCAGCAGCTTAGATCGGGGGACGACCTACGAGCAGTACTTC. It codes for CASSLDRGTTYEQYF.

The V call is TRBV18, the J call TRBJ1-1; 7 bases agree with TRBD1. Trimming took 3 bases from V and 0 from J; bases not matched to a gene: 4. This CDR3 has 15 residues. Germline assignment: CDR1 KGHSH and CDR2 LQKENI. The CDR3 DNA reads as TGTGCCAGCTCACCCACAGGGGAATTGAACACTGAAGCTTTCTTT. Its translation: CASSPTGELNTEAFF.

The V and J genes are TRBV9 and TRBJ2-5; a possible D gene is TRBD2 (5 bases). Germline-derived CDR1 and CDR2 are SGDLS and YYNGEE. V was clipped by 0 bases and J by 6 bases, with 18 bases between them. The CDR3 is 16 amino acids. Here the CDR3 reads CASSVDWGAKEKTQYF. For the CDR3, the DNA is TGTGCCAGCAGCGTAGATTGGGGAGCTAAGGAAAAGACCCAGTACTTC. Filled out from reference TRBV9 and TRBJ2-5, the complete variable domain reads DSGVTQTPKHLITATGQRVTLRCSPRSGDLSVYWYQQSLDQGLQFLIQYYNGEERAKGNILERFSAQQFPDLHSELNLSSLELGDSALYFCASSVDWGAKEKTQYFGPGTRLLVL.

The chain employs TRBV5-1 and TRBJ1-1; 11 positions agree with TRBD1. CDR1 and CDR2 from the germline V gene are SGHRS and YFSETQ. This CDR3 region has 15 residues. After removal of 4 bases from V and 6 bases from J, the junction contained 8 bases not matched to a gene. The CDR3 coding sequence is TGCGCCAGCAGCAGACTGGGACAGGGGGGATCTGAAGCTTTCTTT. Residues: CASSRLGQGGSEAFF.

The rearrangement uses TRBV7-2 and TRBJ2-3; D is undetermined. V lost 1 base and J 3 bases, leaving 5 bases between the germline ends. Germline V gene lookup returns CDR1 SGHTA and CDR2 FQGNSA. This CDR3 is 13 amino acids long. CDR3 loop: CASSLVRTDTQYF. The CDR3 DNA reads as TGTGCCAGCAGCTTAGTTCGTACAGATACGCAGTATTTT.

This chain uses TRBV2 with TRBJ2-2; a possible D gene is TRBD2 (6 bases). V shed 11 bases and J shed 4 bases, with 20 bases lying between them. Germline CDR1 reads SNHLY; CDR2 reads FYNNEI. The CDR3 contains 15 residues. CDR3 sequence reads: CAQQRLRGRTGELFF. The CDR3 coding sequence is TGTGCCCAGCAGAGGTTGCGGGGTCGCACCGGGGAGCTGTTTTTT.

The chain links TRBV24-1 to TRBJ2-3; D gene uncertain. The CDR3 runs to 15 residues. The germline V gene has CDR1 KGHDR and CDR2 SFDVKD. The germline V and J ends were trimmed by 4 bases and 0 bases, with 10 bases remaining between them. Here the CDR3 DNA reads TGTGCCACCAGTGACCCCGACTTCAGCACAGATACGCAGTATTTT. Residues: CATSDPDFSTDTQYF.

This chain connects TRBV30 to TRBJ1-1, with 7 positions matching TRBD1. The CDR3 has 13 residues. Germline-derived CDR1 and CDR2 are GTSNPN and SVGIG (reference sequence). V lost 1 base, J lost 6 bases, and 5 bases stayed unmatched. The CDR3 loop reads CAWSDTGASEAFF. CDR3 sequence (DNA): TGTGCCTGGAGTGATACAGGGGCTTCTGAAGCTTTCTTT.

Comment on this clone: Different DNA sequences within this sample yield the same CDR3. Here the CDR3 DNA reads TGTGCCAGCAGCGTGGTGGGGAGCTCCTACAATGAGCAGTTCTTC. It specifies CASSVVGSSYNEQFF. The chain uses TRBV9 and TRBJ2-1, with TRBD2 as a possible D gene (5 bases). Germline V gene data show CDR1 as SGDLS and CDR2 as YYNGEE. V lost 2 bases to trimming and J lost 0 bases, with 9 bases between them. This CDR3 has 15 residues.

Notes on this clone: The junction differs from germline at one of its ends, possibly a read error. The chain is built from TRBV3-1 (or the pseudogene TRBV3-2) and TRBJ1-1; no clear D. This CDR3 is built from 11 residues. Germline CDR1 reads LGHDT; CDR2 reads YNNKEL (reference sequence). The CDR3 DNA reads TGTGCCAGCAGCCAAAAGGAGGGTCACTACTTT. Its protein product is CASSQKEGHYF.